Listed below are T cell receptor beta chains from one sample, sequenced in a study of T cells in Graves' hyperthyroidism and ophthalmopathy. TCRdb reprocessed the multiplex PCR reads via MiXCR and lists one record per CDR3 protein. The data contain approximately 410,000 distinct CDR3 sequences, approximately 14% of them singletons. Sequencing was carried out using blood. The receptors here all came from a man between 18 and 29 years old with Graves' ophthalmopathy. CDR3s include the opening cysteine and the closing phenylalanine or tryptophan. D genes are given only for firm matches. The size field reads once, few, many or a size class.

J: TRBJ1-1; size: many; length: 15; D: TRBD1; V: TRBV12-3/TRBV12-4; DNA: TGTGCCAGCAGTTTGTCTGGGGGACAGGCAACTGAAGCTTTCTTT; CDR3: CASSLSGGQATEAFF
J: TRBJ2-5; size: many; length: 14; D: NA; V: TRBV5-1; DNA: TGCGCCAGCAGCTACCATACCCCAGTGGAGACCCAGTACTTC; CDR3: CASSYHTPVETQYF
J: TRBJ1-2; size: few; length: 14; D: TRBD1; V: TRBV12-3/TRBV12-4; DNA: TGTGCCAGCAGTCCCAAGACAGGGATTTATGGCTACACCTTC; CDR3: CASSPKTGIYGYTF
J: TRBJ1-2; size: few; length: 13; D: TRBD1; V: TRBV11-2; DNA: TGTGCCAGCAGCTCCGGACAGGGGTTCGGCTACACCTTC; CDR3: CASSSGQGFGYTF
J: TRBJ1-6; size: many; length: 16; D: NA; V: TRBV3-1; DNA: TGTGCCAGCAGCCAAGATCGGCAGGGGTTTAGTTCACCCCTCCACTTT; CDR3: CASSQDRQGFSSPLHF
J: TRBJ2-3; size: few; length: 13; D: TRBD1; V: TRBV7-7; DNA: TGTGCTAGCAGTACAGGGGAACGTAATACGCAGTATTTT; CDR3: CASSTGERNTQYF
J: TRBJ2-1; size: many; length: 13; D: NA; V: TRBV12-3/TRBV12-4; DNA: TGTGCCAGCCGCCGGGGGCTCTACAATGAGCAGTTCTTC; CDR3: CASRRGLYNEQFF
J: TRBJ1-1; size: many; length: 14; D: NA; V: TRBV7-6; DNA: TGTGCCAGCAGCTTGGAGCCAGAGAACACTGAAGCTTTCTTT; CDR3: CASSLEPENTEAFF
J: TRBJ2-7; size: many; length: 14; D: NA; V: TRBV2; DNA: TGTGCCAGCAGAGGGGGAGAGATAACCTACGAGCAGTACTTC; CDR3: CASRGGEITYEQYF
J: TRBJ2-3; size: many; length: 14; D: TRBD1; V: TRBV7-9; DNA: TGTGCCAGCGACCACGATATACAGGGGGATACGCAGTATTTT; CDR3: CASDHDIQGDTQYF
J: TRBJ2-5; size: once; length: 14; D: NA; V: TRBV2; DNA: TGTGCCTCCAAGGGTCAGTCCGGGAGCGAGACCCAGTACTTC; CDR3: CASKGQSGSETQYF
J: TRBJ1-5; size: many; length: 15; D: NA; V: TRBV27; DNA: TGTGCCAGCAGTGGAATTCAGGGGTCCCATCAGCCCCAGCATTTT; CDR3: CASSGIQGSHQPQHF
J: TRBJ2-3; size: many; length: 15; D: NA; V: TRBV5-1; DNA: TGCGCCAGCAGCCCGGACAGCCCTAGCACAGATACGCAGTATTTT; CDR3: CASSPDSPSTDTQYF
J: TRBJ2-7; size: many; length: 16; D: TRBD2; V: TRBV7-2; DNA: TGTGCCAGCAGCCTCAGTACTAGCGGGGGTGCCTACGAGCAGTACTTC; CDR3: CASSLSTSGGAYEQYF
J: TRBJ2-7; size: many; length: 14; D: TRBD1; V: TRBV5-1; DNA: TGCGCCAGCAGCTCCGGACAGGGGGCCTACGAGCAGTACTTC; CDR3: CASSSGQGAYEQYF
J: TRBJ2-7; size: many; length: 15; D: TRBD2; V: TRBV12-3/TRBV12-4; DNA: TGTGCCAGCACCCCTACTAGCGGGAGCTCCTACGAGCAGTACTTC; CDR3: CASTPTSGSSYEQYF
J: TRBJ1-2; size: many; length: 13; D: NA; V: TRBV24-1; DNA: TGTGCCACCCAGGGGACGGCTAACTATGGCTACACCTTC; CDR3: CATQGTANYGYTF
J: TRBJ1-2; size: many; length: 13; D: TRBD1; V: TRBV12-3/TRBV12-4; DNA: TGTGCCAGCTCATCGAACAGGGGCTATGGCTACACCTTC; CDR3: CASSSNRGYGYTF
J: TRBJ1-1; size: many; length: 12; D: NA; V: TRBV19; DNA: TGTGCCAGTAAGGAACCGAACACTGAAGCTTTCTTT; CDR3: CASKEPNTEAFF